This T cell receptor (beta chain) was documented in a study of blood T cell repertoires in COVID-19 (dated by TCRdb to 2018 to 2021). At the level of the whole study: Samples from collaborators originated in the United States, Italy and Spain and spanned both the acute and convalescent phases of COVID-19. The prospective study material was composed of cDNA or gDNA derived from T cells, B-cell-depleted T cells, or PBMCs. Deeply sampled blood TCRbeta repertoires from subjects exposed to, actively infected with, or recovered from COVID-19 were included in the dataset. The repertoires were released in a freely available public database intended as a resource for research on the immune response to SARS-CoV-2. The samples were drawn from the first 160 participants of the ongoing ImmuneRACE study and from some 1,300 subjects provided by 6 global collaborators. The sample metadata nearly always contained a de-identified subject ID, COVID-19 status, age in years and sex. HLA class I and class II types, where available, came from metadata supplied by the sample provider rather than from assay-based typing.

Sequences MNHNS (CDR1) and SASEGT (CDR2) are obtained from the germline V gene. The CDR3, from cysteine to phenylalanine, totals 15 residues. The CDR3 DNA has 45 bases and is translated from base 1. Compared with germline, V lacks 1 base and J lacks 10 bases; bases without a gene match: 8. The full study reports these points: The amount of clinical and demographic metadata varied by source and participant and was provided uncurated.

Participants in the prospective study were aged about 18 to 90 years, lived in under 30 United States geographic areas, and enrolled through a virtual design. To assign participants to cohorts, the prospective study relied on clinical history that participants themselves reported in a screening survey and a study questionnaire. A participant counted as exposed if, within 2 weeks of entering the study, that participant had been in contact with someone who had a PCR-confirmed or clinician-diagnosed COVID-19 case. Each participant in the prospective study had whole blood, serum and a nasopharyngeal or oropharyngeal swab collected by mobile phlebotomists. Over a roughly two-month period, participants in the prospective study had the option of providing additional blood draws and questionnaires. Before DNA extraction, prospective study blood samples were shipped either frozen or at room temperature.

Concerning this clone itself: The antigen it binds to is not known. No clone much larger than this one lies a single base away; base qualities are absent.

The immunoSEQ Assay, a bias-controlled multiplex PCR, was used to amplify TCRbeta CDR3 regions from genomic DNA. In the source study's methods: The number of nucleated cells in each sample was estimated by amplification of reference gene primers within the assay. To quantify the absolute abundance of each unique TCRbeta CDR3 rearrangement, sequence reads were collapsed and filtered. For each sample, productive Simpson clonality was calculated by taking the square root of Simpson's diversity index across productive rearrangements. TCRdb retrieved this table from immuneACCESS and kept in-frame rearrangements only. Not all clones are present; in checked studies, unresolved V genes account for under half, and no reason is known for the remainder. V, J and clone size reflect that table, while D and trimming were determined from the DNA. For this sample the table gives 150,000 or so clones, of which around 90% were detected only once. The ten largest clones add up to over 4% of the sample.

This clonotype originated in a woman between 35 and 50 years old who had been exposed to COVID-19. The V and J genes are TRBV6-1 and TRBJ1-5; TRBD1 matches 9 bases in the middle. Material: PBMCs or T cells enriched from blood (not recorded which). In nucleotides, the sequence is TGTGCCAGCAGTGAAGGGACAGGGGAATCAGCCCCCCAGCATTTT. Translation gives CASSEGTGESAPQHF.